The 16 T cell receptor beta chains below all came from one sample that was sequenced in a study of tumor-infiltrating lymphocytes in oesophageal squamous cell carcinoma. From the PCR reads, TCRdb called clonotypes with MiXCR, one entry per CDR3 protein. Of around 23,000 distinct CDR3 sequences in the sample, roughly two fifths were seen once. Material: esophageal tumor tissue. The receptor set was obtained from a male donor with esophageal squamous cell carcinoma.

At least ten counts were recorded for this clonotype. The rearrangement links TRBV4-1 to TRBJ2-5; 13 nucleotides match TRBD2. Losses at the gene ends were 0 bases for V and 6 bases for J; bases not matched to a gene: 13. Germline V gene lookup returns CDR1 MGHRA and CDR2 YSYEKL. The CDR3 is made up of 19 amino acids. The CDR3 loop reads CASSQERTSGSYSAQTQYF. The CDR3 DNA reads TGCGCCAGCAGCCAAGAGCGGACTAGCGGGAGTTACTCCGCGCAGACCCAGTACTTC.

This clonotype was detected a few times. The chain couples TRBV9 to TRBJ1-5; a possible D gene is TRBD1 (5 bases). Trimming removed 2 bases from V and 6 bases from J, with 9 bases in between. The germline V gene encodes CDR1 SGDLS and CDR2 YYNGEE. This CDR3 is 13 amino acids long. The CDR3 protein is CASSVGAVQPQHF. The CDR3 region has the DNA TGTGCCAGCAGCGTCGGGGCGGTTCAGCCCCAGCATTTT.

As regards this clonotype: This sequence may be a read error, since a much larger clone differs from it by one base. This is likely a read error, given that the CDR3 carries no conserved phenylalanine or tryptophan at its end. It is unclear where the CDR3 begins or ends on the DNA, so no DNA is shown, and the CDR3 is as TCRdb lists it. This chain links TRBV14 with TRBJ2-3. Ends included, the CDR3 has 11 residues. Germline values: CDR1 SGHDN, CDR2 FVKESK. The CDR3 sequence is CASYQREAQYL.

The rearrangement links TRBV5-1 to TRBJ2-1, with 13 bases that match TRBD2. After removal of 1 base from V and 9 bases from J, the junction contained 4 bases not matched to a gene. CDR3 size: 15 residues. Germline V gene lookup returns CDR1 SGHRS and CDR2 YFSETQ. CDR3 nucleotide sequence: TGCGCCAGCAGCTTGCGACTAGCGGGAGGTGTTGAGCAGTTCTTC. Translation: CASSLRLAGGVEQFF.

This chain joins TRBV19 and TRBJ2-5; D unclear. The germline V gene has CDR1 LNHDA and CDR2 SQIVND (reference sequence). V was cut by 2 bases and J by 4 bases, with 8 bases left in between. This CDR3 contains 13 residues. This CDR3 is CASSISKGETQYF. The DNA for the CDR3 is TGTGCCAGTAGTATATCTAAAGGAGAGACCCAGTACTTC.

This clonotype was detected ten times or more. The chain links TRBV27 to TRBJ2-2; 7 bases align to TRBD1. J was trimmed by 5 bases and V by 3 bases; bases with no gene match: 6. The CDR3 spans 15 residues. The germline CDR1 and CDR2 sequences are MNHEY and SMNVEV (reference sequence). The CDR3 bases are TGTGCCAGCAGTTTTACAGGGGTTGGGACCGGGGAGCTGTTTTTT. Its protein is CASSFTGVGTGELFF.

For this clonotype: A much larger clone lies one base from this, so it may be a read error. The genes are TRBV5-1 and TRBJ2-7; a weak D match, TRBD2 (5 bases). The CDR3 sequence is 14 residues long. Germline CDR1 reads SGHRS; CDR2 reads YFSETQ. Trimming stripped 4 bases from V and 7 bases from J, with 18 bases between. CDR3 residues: CASSSGGDGDEQYF. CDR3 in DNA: TGCGCCAGCAGCAGTGGAGGTGACGGAGATGAGCAGTACTTC.

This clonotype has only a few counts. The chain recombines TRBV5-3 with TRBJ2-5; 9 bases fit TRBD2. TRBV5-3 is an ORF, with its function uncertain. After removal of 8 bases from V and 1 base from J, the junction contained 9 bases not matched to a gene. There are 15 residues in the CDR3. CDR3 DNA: TGTGCCAGCACCCTCTGGCGGGGGGGCCAAGAGACCCAGTACTTC. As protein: CASTLWRGGQETQYF.

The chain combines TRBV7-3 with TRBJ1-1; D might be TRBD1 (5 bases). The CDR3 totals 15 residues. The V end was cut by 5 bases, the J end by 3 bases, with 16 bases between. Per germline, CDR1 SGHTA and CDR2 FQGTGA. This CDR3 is CASSASGTDDTEAFF. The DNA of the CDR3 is TGTGCCAGCAGCGCTAGCGGGACTGACGACACTGAAGCTTTCTTT.

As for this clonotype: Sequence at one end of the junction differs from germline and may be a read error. CDR3 loop: CSARTITLAGEVPYEHYF. The CDR3 bases are TGCAGTGCTAGGACGATTACACTAGCGGGAGAGGTACCCTACGAGCATTACTTC. The V and J genes are TRBV20-1 and TRBJ1-1; D is unclear. The germline V gene has CDR1 DFQATT and CDR2 SNEGSKA (reference sequence). This CDR3 spans 18 amino acids.

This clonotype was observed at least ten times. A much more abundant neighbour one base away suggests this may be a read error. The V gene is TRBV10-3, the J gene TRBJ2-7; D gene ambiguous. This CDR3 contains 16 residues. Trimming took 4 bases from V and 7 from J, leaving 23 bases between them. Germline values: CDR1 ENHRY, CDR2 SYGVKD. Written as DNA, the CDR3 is TGTGCCATCAGTGGTGGCGGACCATTAAACTACAATGAGCAGTACTTC. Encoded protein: CAISGGGPLNYNEQYF.

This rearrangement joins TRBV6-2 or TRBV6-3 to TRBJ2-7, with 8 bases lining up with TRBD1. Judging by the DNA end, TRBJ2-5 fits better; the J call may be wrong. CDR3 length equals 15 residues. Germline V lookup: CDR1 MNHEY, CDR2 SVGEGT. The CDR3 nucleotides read TGTGCCAGCAGGACCGGACAGGGCCTCGGAGAGACCCAGTACTTC. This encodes CASRTGQGLGETQYF.

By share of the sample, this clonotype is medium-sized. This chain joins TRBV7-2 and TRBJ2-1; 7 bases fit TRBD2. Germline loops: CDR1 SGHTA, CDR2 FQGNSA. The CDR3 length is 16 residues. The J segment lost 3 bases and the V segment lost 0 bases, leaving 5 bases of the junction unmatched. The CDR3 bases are TGTGCCAGCAGCTTAGCTGGCGGGAGCGGCTACAATGAGCAGTTCTTC. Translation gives CASSLAGGSGYNEQFF.

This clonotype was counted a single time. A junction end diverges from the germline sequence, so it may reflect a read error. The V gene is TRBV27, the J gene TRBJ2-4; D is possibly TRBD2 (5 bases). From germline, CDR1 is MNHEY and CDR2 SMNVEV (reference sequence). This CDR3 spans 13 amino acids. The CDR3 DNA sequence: TGTGCCAGCAGTTTAGAGGGTTCAGAGACCCTGTACTTT. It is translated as CASSLEGSETLYF.

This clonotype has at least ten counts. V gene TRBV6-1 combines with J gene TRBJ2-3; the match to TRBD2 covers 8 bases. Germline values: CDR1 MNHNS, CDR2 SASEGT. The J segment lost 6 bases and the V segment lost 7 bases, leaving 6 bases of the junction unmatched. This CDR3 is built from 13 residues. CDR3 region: CASTAGGMDTQYF. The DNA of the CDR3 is TGTGCCAGCACGGCGGGGGGCATGGATACGCAGTATTTT.

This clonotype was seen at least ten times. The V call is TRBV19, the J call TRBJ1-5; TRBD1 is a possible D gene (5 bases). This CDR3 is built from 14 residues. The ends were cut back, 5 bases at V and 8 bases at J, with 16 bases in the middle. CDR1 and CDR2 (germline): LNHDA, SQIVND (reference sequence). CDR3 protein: CASSGAGRLEPQHF. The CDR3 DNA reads TGTGCCAGTAGTGGGGCGGGCCGGTTGGAGCCCCAGCATTTT.